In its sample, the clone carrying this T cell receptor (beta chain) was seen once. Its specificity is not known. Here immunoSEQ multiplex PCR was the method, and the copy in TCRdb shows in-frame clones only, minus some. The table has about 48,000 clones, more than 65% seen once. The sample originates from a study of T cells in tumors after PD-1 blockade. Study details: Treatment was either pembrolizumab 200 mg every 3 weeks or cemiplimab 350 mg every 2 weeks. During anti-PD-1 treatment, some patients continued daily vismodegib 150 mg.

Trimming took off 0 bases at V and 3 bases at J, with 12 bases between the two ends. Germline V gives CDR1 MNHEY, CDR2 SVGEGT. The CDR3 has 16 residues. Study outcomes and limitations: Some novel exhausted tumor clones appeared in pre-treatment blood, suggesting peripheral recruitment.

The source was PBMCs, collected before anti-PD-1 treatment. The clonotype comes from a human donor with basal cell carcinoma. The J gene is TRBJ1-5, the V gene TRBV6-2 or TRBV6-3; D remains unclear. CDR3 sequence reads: CASSYSMSLANQPQHF. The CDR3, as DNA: TGTGCCAGCAGTTACTCGATGTCCCTGGCCAATCAGCCCCAGCATTTT.